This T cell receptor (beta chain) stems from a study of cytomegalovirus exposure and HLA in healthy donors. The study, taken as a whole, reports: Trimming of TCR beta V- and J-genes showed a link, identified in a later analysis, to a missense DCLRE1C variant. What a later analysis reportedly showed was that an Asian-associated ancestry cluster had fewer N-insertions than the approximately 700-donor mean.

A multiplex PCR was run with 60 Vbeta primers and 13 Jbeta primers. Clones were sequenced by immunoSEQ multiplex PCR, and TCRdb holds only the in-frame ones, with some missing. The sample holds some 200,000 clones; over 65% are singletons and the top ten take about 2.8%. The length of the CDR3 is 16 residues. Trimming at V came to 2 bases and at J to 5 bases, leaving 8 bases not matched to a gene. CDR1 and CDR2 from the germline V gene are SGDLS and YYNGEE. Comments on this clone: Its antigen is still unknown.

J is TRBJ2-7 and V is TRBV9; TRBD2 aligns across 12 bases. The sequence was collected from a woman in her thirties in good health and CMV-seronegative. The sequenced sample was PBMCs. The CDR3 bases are TGTGCCAGCAGCGTGTCAACGGGACTAGCGGGCCACGAGCAGTACTTC. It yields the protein CASSVSTGLAGHEQYF.